Listed below are T cell receptor beta chains from one sample, sequenced in a study of glioma-infiltrating T cells after dendritic cell vaccination. The table came from immunoSEQ multiplex PCR; TCRdb's copy has only in-frame clones and leaves some out. The sample shows about 36,000 clones, almost 85% of them seen only once. The sample consisted of blood, taken before dendritic cell vaccination. The receptors were gathered from a human donor with glioblastoma. Each CDR3 is given with its conserved first and last residue. Fields, in order: V gene, J gene, CDR3 protein.

TRBV7-9	TRBJ2-7	CASTGGRGDEQYF
TRBV9	TRBJ1-4	CASSAANNRGEKLFF
TRBV10-3	TRBJ1-6	CAISDTQGWNSPLHF
TRBV4-2	TRBJ2-4	CASSPRQGAGNIQYF
TRBV7-3	TRBJ1-2	CASSFGQGQGYTF
TRBV5-4	TRBJ1-1	CATSRGRDEAFF
TRBV7-9	TRBJ2-7	CAGGQDRPPYEQYF
TRBV18	TRBJ1-1	CASSLRGGETEAFF
TRBV7-6	TRBJ1-6	CASSTRNSPLHF
TRBV19	TRBJ2-2	CASSIPPRETDTGELFF
TRBV7-2	TRBJ2-1	CASSLGPTAYNEQFF
TRBV15	TRBJ2-3	CATSSSGGAHTDTQYF
TRBV5-6	TRBJ2-7	CASSTRDRGHEQYF
TRBV6-5	TRBJ2-2	CASRLAGGPGGELFF
TRBV7-2	TRBJ2-5	CASSSRHKQETQYF
TRBV27	TRBJ1-6	CASSLSSSSYNSPLHF
TRBV7-2	TRBJ1-6	CASSLGQGARSPLHF
TRBV5-1	TRBJ2-3	CASSTLAGVTDTQYF
TRBV4-2	TRBJ2-5	CASSQDLMAGGPSETQYF
TRBV7-6	TRBJ1-2	CASSHDGRQGNGYTF
TRBV10-1	TRBJ1-2	CASSVRRDYGYTF
TRBV30	TRBJ1-3	CARHRGTGGDSGNTIYF
TRBV7-2	TRBJ2-2	CASSLEMRASGGTGELFF
TRBV10-1	TRBJ2-5	CASSPVSTGTQYF
TRBV6-5	TRBJ1-5	CASSGQQNQPQHF
TRBV6-1	TRBJ1-1	CASSPTPISTFF
TRBV27	TRBJ1-2	CASSLTGVNYGYTF
TRBV19	TRBJ2-7	CASSPGQGDYEQYF
TRBV28	TRBJ2-7	CASRPRIGDRGRYEQYF
TRBV9	TRBJ2-5	CASSIQETQYF
TRBV5-4	TRBJ2-7	CASSLTGGESPSYEQYF
TRBV28	TRBJ1-2	CASSAGTGIRYGYTF
TRBV6-6	TRBJ2-7	CASSYSRAGGSYEQYF
TRBV4-1	TRBJ1-6	CASSLGDRGIRGGNSPLHF
TRBV28	TRBJ2-1	CASSNRGTYNEQFF
TRBV19	TRBJ1-1	CASSIPEALTEAFF
TRBV29-1	TRBJ2-1	CSVLGRREAHNEQFF
TRBV6-6	TRBJ2-7	CASSNPTGISYEQYF
TRBV27	-	CASSDGAVAYEQYF
TRBV7-9	TRBJ2-1	CASSRQENEQFF